This T cell receptor (beta chain) was documented in a study of post-analysis software for immune sequencing data. About the study: The cohort encompassed relapsing-remitting, secondary progressive and progressive-relapsing multiple sclerosis disease courses. Study outcomes and limitations: Multiple sclerosis was associated with a significant reduction in normalized Chao1 diversity relative to controls. Roughly five TRBV segments occurring more often in patients than controls included TRBV5-6, TRBV5-1 and TRBV20-1.

As for this clonotype: Antigen unknown. The conserved final phenylalanine or tryptophan is absent from the CDR3, which likely points to a read error.

The germline V gene encodes CDR1 DFQATT and CDR2 SNEGSKA (reference sequence). CDR3 size: 10 residues. Trimming removed 5 bases at V and 3 bases at J, with 4 bases between. TCR beta libraries were prepared from cDNA with unique molecular identifiers. TCRdb reanalysed the PCR reads using MiXCR and keeps one entry per CDR3 protein. The repertoire holds approximately 690,000 distinct CDR3 sequences, with around 64% as singletons. The sequenced material came from blood. This sequence was found in a girl aged 2 to 10 with multiple sclerosis. J is TRBJ2-5 and V is TRBV20-1, with D unclear. CDR3 in DNA: TGCAGTGCTTATAAAGAGACCCAGTACTTA. Amino acid sequence: CSAYKETQYL.